Below, 30 T cell receptor beta chains from the same sample are listed, as sequenced in a study of cytomegalovirus exposure and HLA in healthy donors. PCR employed 60 Vbeta and 13 Jbeta primers. Profiling relied on immunoSEQ multiplex PCR, and the TCRdb table lists in-frame clones only, not all of them. The top ten hold 6.5% to 8% of the sample, which has fewer than 90,000 clones, about 81% seen once. The sequencing sample was made of PBMCs. The receptors derive from a human donor in good health.

The chain has TRBV19 and TRBJ1-6, with D unresolved. The CDR3 is 16 amino acids. Per germline, CDR1 LNHDA and CDR2 SQIVND (reference sequence). V shed 2 bases and J shed 0 bases, with 8 bases lying between them. The CDR3 sequence is CASSIRRSSYNSPLHF. CDR3 in DNA: TGTGCCAGTAGTATAAGGAGGAGCTCCTATAATTCACCCCTCCACTTT.

The chain is built from TRBV7-2 and TRBJ2-7; a weak D match, TRBD1 (6 bases). The CDR3 is 13 residues long. CDR1 SGHTA and CDR2 FQGNSA come from the germline V gene. Trimming removed 6 bases at V and 2 bases at J, with 11 bases between. CDR3 sequence (DNA): TGTGCCAGCAGGTATACAGGGCCCTACGAGCAGTACTTC. Encoded protein: CASRYTGPYEQYF.

Remarks on this clone: Mismatch with germline at one junction end may stem from a read error. V gene TRBV9 combines with J gene TRBJ1-2; D ambiguous. The CDR3 consists of 14 residues. Per germline, CDR1 SGDLS and CDR2 YYNGEE. In DNA form, the CDR3 reads TGTGCCAGCAGCGTAGATTGGGCAAGCTATGGCTACCCCTTC. Translating gives CASSVDWASYGYPF.

V gene TRBV30 combines with J gene TRBJ2-7, with 7 bases aligning to TRBD1. V trimming: 5 bases; J trimming: 3 bases; junction bases outside the gene matches: 4. The CDR3 has 12 amino acids. CDR1 is GTSNPN, CDR2 SVGIG, per germline (reference sequence). The CDR3 region is CAWAWDSYEQYF. The DNA of the CDR3 is TGTGCCTGGGCCTGGGACAGCTACGAGCAGTACTTC.

The rearrangement uses TRBV7-2 and TRBJ1-1, with D possibly TRBD1 on 5 matching bases. The CDR3 runs to 14 residues. Germline values: CDR1 SGHTA, CDR2 FQGNSA. V was shortened by 0 bases and J by 5 bases, with 10 bases between the two germline ends. Written as DNA, the CDR3 is TGTGCCAGCAGCTTAGCAGGGGTAGGGACTGAAGCTTTCTTT. Its translation is CASSLAGVGTEAFF. Based on the CDR3 plus reference TRBV7-2 and TRBJ1-1, the full variable domain is GAGVSQSPSNKVTEKGKDVELRCDPISGHTALYWYRQSLGQGLEFLIYFQGNSAPDKSGLPSDRFSAERTGGSVSTLTIQRTQQEDSAVYLCASSLAGVGTEAFFGQGTRLTVV.

Remarks on this clone: This CDR3 is missing its conserved last phenylalanine or tryptophan, likely due to a read error. The chain combines TRBV6-1 with TRBJ1-1; weak D call: TRBD1 (5 bases). Germline CDR1 and CDR2: MNHNS and SASEGT. Deletions cut 0 bases from V and 1 base from J, with 15 bases between. The CDR3 consists of 17 residues. The CDR3 DNA is TGTGCCAGCAGTGAAGCTGGAAAAGGACATCGGAACACTGAAGCTTTCCTT. Its translation: CASSEAGKGHRNTEAFL.

This chain joins TRBV29-1 and TRBJ1-1; a possible D gene is TRBD1 (5 bases). Trimming cost V 6 bases and J 7 bases, with 12 bases left between them. CDR1 SQVTM and CDR2 ANQGSEA come from the germline V gene. This CDR3 comprises 11 residues. The CDR3: CSVVRQNEAFF. In DNA form, the CDR3 reads TGCAGCGTAGTAAGACAGAATGAAGCTTTCTTT.

The CDR3 bases are TGCGCCAGCAGCTTGGAAGCACTGAGTCTCTCTGGAAACACCATATATTTT. Translation gives CASSLEALSLSGNTIYF. V usage is TRBV5-1 and J usage is TRBJ1-3; no clear D. Per the germline V gene, CDR1 is SGHRS and CDR2 is YFSETQ. CDR3 length: 17 residues. The ends were cut back, 0 bases at V and 0 bases at J, with 13 bases in the middle. The full variable domain, completed using reference TRBV5-1 and TRBJ1-3, is KAGVTQTPRYLIKTRGQQVTLSCSPISGHRSVSWYQQTPGQGLQFLFEYFSETQRNKGNFPGRFSGRQFSNSRSEMNVSTLELGDSALYLCASSLEALSLSGNTIYFGEGSWLTVV.

The V gene is TRBV7-2, the J gene TRBJ1-1; D is unclear. The germline V and J ends were trimmed by 2 bases and 1 base, with 11 bases remaining between them. The CDR3 has 15 amino acids. Germline V gives CDR1 SGHTA, CDR2 FQGNSA. As DNA, the CDR3 is TGTGCCAGCAGCTTAAGTTGGCAACAGAACACTGAAGCTTTCTTT. It codes for CASSLSWQQNTEAFF.

This clone showed up just a few times. The chain recombines TRBV10-3 with TRBJ1-5; 8 bases match TRBD1. V trimming: 8 bases; J trimming: 3 bases; junction bases outside the gene matches: 6. The CDR3 loop spans 14 amino acids. Germline V gene data show CDR1 as ENHRY and CDR2 as SYGVKD. The CDR3 region is CAIAGTGDNQPQHF. The CDR3 bases are TGTGCCATCGCCGGGACAGGAGACAATCAGCCCCAGCATTTT.

V gene TRBV6-5 combines with J gene TRBJ2-3; TRBD2 matches 10 bases. From germline, CDR1 is MNHEY and CDR2 SVGAGI. This CDR3 contains 15 residues. V was pared by 7 bases and J by 0 bases, with 4 bases of the junction left unmatched. The CDR3 region is CASKLAGGSTDTQYF. The CDR3 nucleotides read TGTGCCAGCAAATTAGCGGGGGGCAGCACAGATACGCAGTATTTT.

The J gene is TRBJ2-4, the V gene TRBV2; the match to TRBD1 covers 7 bases. This CDR3 contains 19 residues. V trimming: 2 bases; J trimming: 0 bases; junction bases outside the gene matches: 13. CDR1 is SNHLY, CDR2 FYNNEI, per germline. The CDR3 region has the DNA TGTGCCAGCAGTGAAATAACAGGGGCTCGCTTACTAGCCAAAAACATTCAGTACTTC. As protein: CASSEITGARLLAKNIQYF. Full variable domain (missing parts from reference TRBV2 and TRBJ2-4): EPEVTQTPSHQVTQMGQEVILRCVPISNHLYFYWYRQILGQKVEFLVSFYNNEISEKSEIFDDQFSVERPDGSNFTLKIRSTKLEDSAMYFCASSEITGARLLAKNIQYFGAGTRLSVL.

The genes are TRBV19 and TRBJ1-1; 8 bases are a match to TRBD1. The germline V gene has CDR1 LNHDA and CDR2 SQIVND (reference sequence). V lost 3 bases, J lost 0 bases, and 9 bases stayed unmatched. The CDR3 runs to 17 residues. CDR3 DNA: TGTGCCAGTAGTATGTACAGGGGGACCAGTATGAACACTGAAGCTTTCTTT. It translates to CASSMYRGTSMNTEAFF.

This chain joins TRBV6-5 and TRBJ2-2, with 8 bases lining up with TRBD1. The length of the CDR3 is 13 residues. Per the germline V gene, CDR1 is MNHEY and CDR2 is SVGAGI. Losses at the gene ends were 7 bases for V and 5 bases for J; bases not matched to a gene: 3. The CDR3 loop is CASNRGDTGELFF. In nucleotides, the CDR3 is TGTGCCAGCAACAGGGGGGATACCGGGGAGCTGTTTTTT.

The rearrangement uses TRBV29-1 and TRBJ2-5, with TRBD2 matching over 8 bases. V gave up 4 bases and J gave up 5 bases; unmatched junction bases: 6. This CDR3 comprises 13 residues. CDR1 is SQVTM, CDR2 ANQGSEA, per germline. The CDR3 nucleotides are TGCAGCGTTGTCCGGGGGGGCGAGGAGACCCAGTACTTC. It translates to CSVVRGGEETQYF.

CDR3 DNA sequence: TGTGCCAGTAGTATAGTCGGGGGGGGAAACACCGGGGAGCTGTTTTTT. Translated, it gives CASSIVGGGNTGELFF. The chain couples TRBV19 to TRBJ2-2; 8 positions match TRBD2. Trimming at V came to 1 base and at J to 2 bases, leaving 3 bases not matched to a gene. The CDR3 contains 16 residues. Germline CDR1 reads LNHDA; CDR2 reads SQIVND (reference sequence).

The chain links TRBV27 to TRBJ1-6, with 10 nucleotides matching TRBD1. CDR1 and CDR2 (germline): MNHEY, SMNVEV (reference sequence). CDR3 length equals 15 residues. Trimming cost V 4 bases and J 8 bases; bases outside gene matches: 5. CDR3 region: CASSSRQGAYSPLHF. The CDR3 DNA sequence: TGTGCCAGCAGTTCCCGACAGGGGGCATATTCACCCCTCCACTTT.

About this clone: The sample has other DNA sequences that encode this CDR3 too. The chain combines TRBV7-2 with TRBJ2-5; 11 nucleotides line up with TRBD2. V was pared by 8 bases and J by 5 bases, with 10 bases of the junction left unmatched. This CDR3 contains 15 residues. Germline V CDR1 and CDR2: SGHTA, FQGNSA. Here the CDR3 reads CASLRGSGGAETQYF. CDR3 in DNA: TGTGCCAGCCTCAGAGGTAGCGGGGGGGCGGAGACCCAGTACTTC.

V is TRBV6-1 and J is TRBJ1-4; TRBD1 matches 9 bases. The CDR3 runs 14 residues. Trimming at V came to 4 bases and at J to 4 bases, leaving 1 base not matched to a gene. Germline-derived CDR1 and CDR2 are MNHNS and SASEGT. The CDR3 region is CASSAGQGNEKLFF. CDR3 in DNA: TGTGCCAGCAGTGCGGGACAGGGTAATGAAAAACTGTTTTTT.

The chain has TRBV28 and TRBJ2-7; TRBD1 aligns across 9 bases. Looked up from germline, CDR1 is MDHEN and CDR2 is SYDVKM. The CDR3 runs 15 residues. The V segment lost 3 bases and the J segment 1 base; nucleotides outside the gene matches: 4. The CDR3 region has the DNA TGTGCCAGCAGTTTCCTCGGGACAGGGTCCTACGAGCAGTACTTC. Its protein is CASSFLGTGSYEQYF.

The chain combines TRBV28 with TRBJ2-1; TRBD1 is a possible D gene (6 bases). There are 11 residues in the CDR3. The germline V gene encodes CDR1 MDHEN and CDR2 SYDVKM. The V and J ends lost 8 bases and 10 bases respectively, with 12 bases between them. CDR3 sequence reads: CASPGEGEQFF. In DNA form, the CDR3 reads TGTGCCAGCCCAGGGGAAGGGGAGCAGTTCTTC.

The V call is TRBV6-5, the J call TRBJ1-6; D is unclear. The V gene's germline CDR1 is MNHEY and CDR2 SVGAGI. V gave up 0 bases and J gave up 0 bases, with 6 bases separating them. The CDR3 spans 16 residues. In DNA, the CDR3 is TGTGCCAGCAGTTACTCTCCGAGCTCCTATAATTCACCCCTCCACTTT. Translation: CASSYSPSSYNSPLHF.

This clone was detected only once. V gene TRBV19 combines with J gene TRBJ2-5; TRBD1 is a possible D gene (6 bases). CDR1 LNHDA and CDR2 SQIVND come from the germline V gene (reference sequence). CDR3 size: 16 residues. Trimming stripped 6 bases from V and 4 bases from J, with 21 bases between. CDR3 sequence reads: CASRRTSRGQGETQYF. Here the CDR3 DNA reads TGTGCCAGTAGGAGGACATCCAGGGGCCAGGGAGAGACCCAGTACTTC.

With regard to this clone: Other DNA sequences in this sample translate to the same CDR3. The gene calls are TRBV2 and TRBJ1-5, with TRBD1 identical over 8 bases. Germline CDR1 reads SNHLY; CDR2 reads FYNNEI. V trimming: 4 bases; J trimming: 2 bases; junction bases outside the gene matches: 4. The CDR3 covers 15 residues. The CDR3 nucleotides read TGTGCCAGCAGTGCAGGGGGCCAGGGCAATCAGCCCCAGCATTTT. This encodes CASSAGGQGNQPQHF.

This clone showed up just a few times. The chain has TRBV10-3 and TRBJ1-1; TRBD1 aligns across 8 bases. Germline lookup yields CDR1 ENHRY and CDR2 SYGVKD. Unmatched junction bases numbered 7, after V lost 6 bases and J lost 4 bases. The CDR3 runs 14 residues. DNA of the CDR3: TGTGCCATCAGGAGGACAGGGAGGTCCACTGAAGCTTTCTTT. Protein: CAIRRTGRSTEAFF.

The gene calls are TRBV2 and TRBJ2-7; no firm D call. Germline lookup yields CDR1 SNHLY and CDR2 FYNNEI. The CDR3 has 13 amino acids. V was cut by 4 bases and J by 4 bases, with 11 bases left in between. The CDR3 DNA reads as TGTGCCAGCAGTGTACGATCCGGTTACGAGCAGTACTTC. This translates into CASSVRSGYEQYF.

The genes are TRBV16 and TRBJ1-1; D call uncertain. V was clipped by 0 bases and J by 1 base, with 9 bases between them. CDR3 length: 15 amino acids. Germline V CDR1 and CDR2: KGHSY, FQNENV. CDR3 DNA sequence: TGTGCCAGCAGCCAATCGGCAGGATCGAACACTGAAGCTTTCTTT. As protein: CASSQSAGSNTEAFF.

The rearrangement uses TRBV6-5 and TRBJ1-1, with TRBD1 matching 10 bases. The CDR3 consists of 13 residues. J lost 3 bases, V lost 8 bases, and 3 bases had no gene match. The germline CDR1 and CDR2 sequences are MNHEY and SVGAGI. The chain's CDR3 is CASRGTGDTEAFF. For the CDR3, the DNA is TGTGCCAGCCGCGGGACAGGGGACACTGAAGCTTTCTTT.

The rearrangement joins TRBV6-1 to TRBJ1-2, with 10 positions matching TRBD1. V lost 3 bases to trimming and J lost 4 bases; unmatched junction nucleotides: 8. CDR1 and CDR2 (germline): MNHNS, SASEGT. This CDR3 is 16 amino acids long. The CDR3 DNA reads as TGTGCCAGCAGTGAGCTCGGGACAGGGGCGGTCTATGGCTACACCTTC. Translated: CASSELGTGAVYGYTF.

The rearrangement joins TRBV7-9 to TRBJ1-2; a possible D gene is TRBD1 (5 bases). The CDR3 contains 19 residues. The V end lost 5 bases, the J end lost 3 bases, and 28 bases lay between the germline ends. Germline V gene sequence: CDR1 SEHNR, CDR2 FQNEAQ (reference sequence). CDR3 DNA: TGTGCCAGCAGCACGCGCATACATCAAATTCCCGGGGGAGACTATGGCTACACCTTC. It specifies CASSTRIHQIPGGDYGYTF.